Sequencing of this TCR beta chain was carried out in a study of blood T cells in healthy people across ages. For the second PCR, which ran for roughly 6 to 11 cycles, a sample-barcoded 5' primer and a J-beta primer mix were used. TCRdb independently ran MiXCR on the 5' RACE reads; one entry per CDR3 protein. The sample records 920,000 or so distinct CDR3 sequences, over 35% being singletons. This TCR was sampled from a woman aged 55 to 70 in good health. The source material was blood.

This CDR3 reads CSVTGLTSQRGYNEQFF. The CDR3, as DNA: TGCAGCGTGACGGGACTAACAAGCCAAAGGGGTTACAATGAGCAGTTCTTC. This sequence joins TRBV29-1 and TRBJ2-1; 7 bases fit TRBD2. Germline V gene sequence: CDR1 SQVTM, CDR2 ANQGSEA. With 6 bases clipped from V and 4 bases from J, the junction kept 18 bases outside the gene matches. This CDR3 is 17 amino acids long.